This TCR beta chain was profiled in a study of response to subunit inactivated influenza vaccine. General study results and limits: The study's authors posited that every seasonal influenza vaccination enlists few new T cells.

CDR1 is LNHNV, CDR2 YYDKDF, per germline (reference sequence). V was pared by 2 bases and J by 0 bases, with 11 bases between. There are 16 residues in the CDR3. This clonotype has at least ten counts. What it binds is not known. Each CDR3 protein gets one entry after TCRdb re-called the RT-PCR reads with MiXCR. Of about 650,000 distinct CDR3 sequences listed, approximately 14% are singletons. The source is a man aged 50-59 years who received an inactivated influenza vaccine. Sequenced here: PBMCs from blood, sampled 11 to 12 days after vaccination. The chain uses TRBV15 and TRBJ2-1, with D maybe TRBD2 (5 bases). CDR3 residues: CATSRPSGSSYNEQFF. The CDR3 coding sequence is TGTGCCACCAGCAGACCCTCGGGAAGCTCCTACAATGAGCAGTTCTTC.